This T cell receptor beta chain was obtained from a study of T cell responses to AZD1222 COVID-19 vaccine. Repertoires were generated with immunoSEQ multiplex PCR, while TCRdb's copy carries only in-frame clones and drops some. The data hold roughly 140,000 clones, with 85% to 95% observed a single time. The study's findings and limits: Repertoire sampling happened only post peak T cell response. CD4 TCRs covered the whole spike, strongest at regions 160-218 and 743-854. Only a handful of AZD1222 recipients, several in all, had baseline seropositivity. The donors showed a predominance of white British ancestry and of females, with possible underestimation of clonal diversity.

A word on this clone: Its specificity is unknown.

The V gene lost 5 bases and the J gene lost 5 bases, with 10 bases spanning the gap. This CDR3 comprises 12 residues. From germline, CDR1 is MDHEN and CDR2 SYDVKM. This receptor was obtained from an adult who had recovered from COVID-19. Sequences were derived from peripheral blood, sampled after recovery from COVID-19. This chain connects TRBV28 to TRBJ2-7; D unclear. CDR3 loop: CASSPPRDEQYF. The CDR3 DNA is TGTGCCAGCAGTCCGCCTCGGGACGAGCAGTACTTC.